Listed below are T cell receptor beta chains from one sample, sequenced in a study of blood T cells in healthy people across ages. TCRdb recomputed calls from the 5' RACE reads with MiXCR, one row per CDR3 protein. Of hundreds of thousands of distinct CDR3 sequences listed, approximately 40% are singletons. Sequenced sample: blood. These TCRs come from a man older than 75 in good health. CDR3s include the opening cysteine and the closing phenylalanine or tryptophan. The D gene is left open where the match is weak. Clone size, where shown, is once, few, many, or a class for clones that have expanded.

TRBV6-2/TRBV6-3,many,TRBJ2-7,TRBD1,CASRTRPGTGVPYEQYF,TGTGCCAGCAGGACGCGCCCCGGGACAGGGGTCCCCTACGAGCAGTACTTC
TRBV18,NA,TRBJ2-1,TRBD2,CASSTSMAGGSYNEQFF,TGTGCCAGCTCAACTTCGATGGCGGGAGGCTCCTACAATGAGCAGTTCTTC
TRBV6-2/TRBV6-3,NA,TRBJ1-2,NA,CASIDGQFFGYTF,TGTGCCAGCATTGACGGACAGTTTTTTGGCTACACCTTC
TRBV5-5,NA,TRBJ2-3,NA,CASSLSVSTDTQYF,TGTGCCAGCAGCTTGTCCGTTTCCACAGATACGCAGTATTTT
TRBV7-2,NA,TRBJ1-1,NA,CASSGQLGTEAFF,TGTGCCAGCAGCGGACAGTTGGGGACTGAAGCTTTCTTT
TRBV7-9,few,TRBJ2-7,TRBD2,CASSQGEGLVYEQYF,TGTGCCAGCAGCCAGGGAGAAGGACTAGTATACGAGCAGTACTTC
TRBV6-2/TRBV6-3,NA,TRBJ1-2,TRBD1,CASSPGQGLFGYTF,TGTGCCAGCAGTCCGGGACAGGGGCTTTTTGGCTACACCTTC
TRBV29-1,NA,TRBJ2-7,TRBD2,CSVSGTSEDAHEQYF,TGCAGCGTTTCCGGGACTAGCGAGGATGCCCACGAGCAGTACTTC
TRBV29-1,few,TRBJ2-1,TRBD1,CSVGKTGGPEQFF,TGCAGCGTCGGAAAGACAGGGGGCCCTGAGCAGTTCTTC
TRBV10-3,few,TRBJ2-3,TRBD1,CAISDGGQGKADTQYF,TGTGCCATCAGTGACGGCGGACAGGGAAAAGCAGATACGCAGTATTTT
TRBV7-9,few,TRBJ2-1,TRBD1,CASSLAETGVVFNEQFF,TGTGCCAGCAGCTTAGCGGAAACAGGGGTGGTCTTCAATGAGCAGTTCTTC
TRBV18,few,TRBJ2-7,NA,CASSPIGGLDGYEQYF,TGTGCCAGCTCACCAATTGGGGGGCTAGATGGTTACGAGCAGTACTTC
TRBV20-1,NA,TRBJ1-2,TRBD1,CSARGTGDYGYTF,TGCAGTGCTAGAGGGACAGGGGACTATGGCTACACCTTC
TRBV7-2,many,TRBJ2-3,NA,CASSALDTQYF,TGTGCCAGCAGCGCTTTGGATACGCAGTATTTT
TRBV18,NA,TRBJ2-5,NA,CASSKRDRSQETQYF,TGTGCCAGCTCGAAGAGGGACCGCAGCCAAGAGACCCAGTACTTC
TRBV27,few,TRBJ2-7,NA,CASSTPDRFVYEQYF,TGTGCCAGCAGTACCCCCGACAGGTTTGTCTACGAGCAGTACTTC
TRBV14,NA,TRBJ2-7,NA,CASSQAGAVNEQYF,TGTGCCAGCAGCCAAGCGGGAGCGGTGAATGAGCAGTACTTC
TRBV12-3/TRBV12-4,NA,TRBJ2-1,TRBD2,CASRTGLAARGPVGGYNEQFF,TGTGCCAGCAGGACGGGACTAGCGGCCCGTGGACCGGTGGGTGGCTACAATGAGCAGTTCTTC